The subject of this entry is one TCR beta chain. Its antigen is still unknown. Per the germline V gene, CDR1 is SEHNR and CDR2 is FQNEAQ (reference sequence). Trimming took off 3 bases at V and 0 bases at J, with 3 bases between the two ends. CDR3 size: 13 residues. Vbeta (60) and Jbeta (13) primers were used in the PCR. The protocol was immunoSEQ multiplex PCR, while the TCRdb copy is restricted to in-frame clones and leaves out a portion. The sample comprises about 90,000 clones, roughly 74% of which are singletons, and more than 15% rests with the top ten. This record comes from a study of cytomegalovirus exposure and HLA in healthy donors. Whole-study results and caveats: TCR beta sequences numbering around 15,000 were associated with HLA alleles at 0.05 false discovery rate in a later analysis. Most of the CMV-associated TCR beta chains (in a later analysis) appeared to be HLA-restricted. Sequencing likely produced, as an artifact, a cluster of highly shared sequence variants.

Sequences were obtained from PBMCs. This receptor was taken from a woman aged 18-30 years in good health and CMV-seropositive. The gene calls are TRBV7-9 and TRBJ1-3, with D unclear. The CDR3 sequence: CASSLYSGNTIYF. The CDR3 DNA reads as TGTGCCAGCAGCTTGTACTCTGGAAACACCATATATTTT.